This T cell receptor beta chain is from a study of radiotherapy plus CTLA-4 blockade in lung cancer. CDR3 length equals 17 residues. Trimming cost V 1 base and J 2 bases, with 18 bases left between them. Germline V gene sequence: CDR1 LGHNA, CDR2 YNFKEQ. Produced via immunoSEQ multiplex PCR; TCRdb's table is partial and in-frame only. The repertoire has 45,000 or so clones, 73% of them found once; the top ten carry around 3.4%. The TCR comes from a human donor with non-small cell lung cancer who had a complete response to radiotherapy plus ipilimumab. The chain combines TRBV4-2 with TRBJ2-7, with a tentative D call TRBD1 (5 bases). This specimen was peripheral blood, taken from a patient treated with radiotherapy plus ipilimumab. The CDR3 bases are TGTGCCAGCAGCCAAGCCTCGGACACCATCTTTCCCTACGAGCAGTACTTC. As protein: CASSQASDTIFPYEQYF.